The clone carrying this T cell receptor beta chain showed up many times. The entry originates in a study of T cells in Graves' hyperthyroidism and ophthalmopathy. Germline-derived CDR1 and CDR2 are SGHRS and YFSETQ. This CDR3 has 14 residues. The V end was cut by 0 bases, the J end by 5 bases, with 11 bases between. TCR beta CDR3 regions were amplified from RNA transcripts. With the HTBI primer set, the TCR CDR3 went through a first round of RT-PCR. MiXCR, run by TCRdb on the multiplex PCR reads, gives a single entry per CDR3 protein. In the table there are 690,000 or so distinct CDR3 sequences, around 20% of which are singletons.

What was sequenced was blood. The chain combines TRBV5-1 with TRBJ1-1, with TRBD1 as a possible D gene (6 bases). The receptor comes from a woman aged 50 to 60 with Graves' hyperthyroidism that later progressed to Graves' ophthalmopathy. DNA for the CDR3: TGCGCCAGCAGCTTGGATGCAGGGGTGACTGAAGCTTTCTTT. Translation: CASSLDAGVTEAFF.